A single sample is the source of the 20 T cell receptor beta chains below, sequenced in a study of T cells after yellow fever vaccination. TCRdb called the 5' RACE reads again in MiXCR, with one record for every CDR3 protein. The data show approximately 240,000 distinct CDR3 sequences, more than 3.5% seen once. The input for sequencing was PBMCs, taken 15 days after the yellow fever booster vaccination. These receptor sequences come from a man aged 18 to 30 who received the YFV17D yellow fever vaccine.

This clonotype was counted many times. This CDR3 reads CASSYGTEAFF. The CDR3 coding sequence is TGTGCCAGCAGCTACGGCACTGAAGCTTTCTTT. V usage is TRBV6-5 and J usage is TRBJ1-1; D is unclear. The CDR3 extends over 11 amino acids. Germline V lookup: CDR1 MNHEY, CDR2 SVGAGI. V was shortened by 6 bases and J by 4 bases, with 6 bases between the two germline ends.

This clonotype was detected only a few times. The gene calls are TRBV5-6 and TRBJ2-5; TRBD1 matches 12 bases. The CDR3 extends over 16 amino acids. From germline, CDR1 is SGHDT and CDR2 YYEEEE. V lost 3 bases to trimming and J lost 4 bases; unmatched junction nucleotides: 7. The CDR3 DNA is TGTGCCAGCAGCTGGGGACAGGGGGCGCTTGTAGAGACCCAGTACTTC. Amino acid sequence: CASSWGQGALVETQYF.

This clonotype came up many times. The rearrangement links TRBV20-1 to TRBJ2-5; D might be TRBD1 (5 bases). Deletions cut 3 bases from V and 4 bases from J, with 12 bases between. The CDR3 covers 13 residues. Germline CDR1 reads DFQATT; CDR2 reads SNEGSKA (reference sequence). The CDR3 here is CSASKRQGETQYF. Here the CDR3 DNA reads TGCAGTGCTAGTAAGAGGCAGGGAGAGACCCAGTACTTC.

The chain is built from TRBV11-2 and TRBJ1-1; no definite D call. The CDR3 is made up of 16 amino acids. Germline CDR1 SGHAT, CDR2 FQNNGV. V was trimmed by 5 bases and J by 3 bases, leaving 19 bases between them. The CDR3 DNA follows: TGTGCCAGCAGCCACGGCCTAGGGTTTGAGGACACTGAAGCTTTCTTT. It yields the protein CASSHGLGFEDTEAFF. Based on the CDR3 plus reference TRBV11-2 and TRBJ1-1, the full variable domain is EAGVAQSPRYKIIEKRQSVAFWCNPISGHATLYWYQQILGQGPKLLIQFQNNGVVDDSQLPKDRFSAERLKGVDSTLKIQPAKLEDSAVYLCASSHGLGFEDTEAFFGQGTRLTVV.

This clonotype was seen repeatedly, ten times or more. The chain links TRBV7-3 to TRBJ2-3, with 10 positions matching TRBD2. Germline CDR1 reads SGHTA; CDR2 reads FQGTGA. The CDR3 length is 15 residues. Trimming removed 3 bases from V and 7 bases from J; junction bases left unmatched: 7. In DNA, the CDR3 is TGTGCCAGCAGCTTTCAGCGGGGGGGTATTAATACGCAGTATTTT. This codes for CASSFQRGGINTQYF.

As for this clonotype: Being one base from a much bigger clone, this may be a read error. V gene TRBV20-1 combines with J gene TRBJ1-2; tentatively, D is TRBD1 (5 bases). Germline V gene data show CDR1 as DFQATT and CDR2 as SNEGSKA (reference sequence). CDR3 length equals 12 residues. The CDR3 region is CIAGGHTNGYTF. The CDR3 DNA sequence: TGCATTGCTGGCGGACATACAAATGGCTACACCTTC.

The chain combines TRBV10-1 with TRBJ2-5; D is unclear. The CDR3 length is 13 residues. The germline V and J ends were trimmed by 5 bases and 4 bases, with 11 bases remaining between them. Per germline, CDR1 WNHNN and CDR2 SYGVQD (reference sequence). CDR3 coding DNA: TGCGCCAGCAGTCCATTTGCTGGAGAGACCCAGTACTTC. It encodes CASSPFAGETQYF.

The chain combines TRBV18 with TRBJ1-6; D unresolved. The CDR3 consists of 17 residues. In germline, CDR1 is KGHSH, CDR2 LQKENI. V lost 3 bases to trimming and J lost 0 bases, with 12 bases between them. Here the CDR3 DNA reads TGTGCCAGCTCACCGTACGACTCAAGCTCCTATAATTCACCCCTCCACTTT. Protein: CASSPYDSSSYNSPLHF.

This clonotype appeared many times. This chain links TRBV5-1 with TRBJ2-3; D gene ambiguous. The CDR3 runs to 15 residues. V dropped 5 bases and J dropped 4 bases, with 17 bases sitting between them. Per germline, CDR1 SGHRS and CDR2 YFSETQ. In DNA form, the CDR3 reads TGCGCCAGCAGATACGGCCCTACCAACCCAGATACGCAGTATTTT. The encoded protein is CASRYGPTNPDTQYF.

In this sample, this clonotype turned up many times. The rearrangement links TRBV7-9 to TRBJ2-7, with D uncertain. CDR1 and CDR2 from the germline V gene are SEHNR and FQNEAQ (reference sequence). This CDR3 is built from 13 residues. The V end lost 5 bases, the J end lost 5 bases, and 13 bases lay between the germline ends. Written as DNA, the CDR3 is TGTGCCAGCAGCCCCCCCCGACATCACGAGCAGTACTTC. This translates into CASSPPRHHEQYF.

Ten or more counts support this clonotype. CDR3 protein: CASSAGQGYNQPQHF. The DNA of the CDR3 is TGTGCCAGCAGCGCCGGACAGGGGTACAATCAGCCCCAGCATTTT. The chain recombines TRBV7-9 with TRBJ1-5, with TRBD1 matching over 9 bases. Unmatched junction bases numbered 5, after V lost 5 bases and J lost 3 bases. Germline CDR1 reads SEHNR; CDR2 reads FQNEAQ (reference sequence). The CDR3 has 15 residues.

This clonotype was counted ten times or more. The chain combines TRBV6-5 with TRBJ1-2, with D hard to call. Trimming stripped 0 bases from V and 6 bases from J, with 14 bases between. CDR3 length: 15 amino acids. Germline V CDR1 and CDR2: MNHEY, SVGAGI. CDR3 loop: CASSYSLGGLDGYTF. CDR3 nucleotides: TGTGCCAGCAGTTACTCCCTCGGAGGGCTGGATGGCTACACCTTC.

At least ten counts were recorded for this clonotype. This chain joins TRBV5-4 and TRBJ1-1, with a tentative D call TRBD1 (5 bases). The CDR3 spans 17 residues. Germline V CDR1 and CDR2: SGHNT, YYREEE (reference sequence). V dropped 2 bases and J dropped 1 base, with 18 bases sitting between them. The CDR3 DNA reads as TGTGCCAGCAGCTTTGCAGTGGGGGAACAGCCGAACACTGAAGCTTTCTTT. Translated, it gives CASSFAVGEQPNTEAFF.

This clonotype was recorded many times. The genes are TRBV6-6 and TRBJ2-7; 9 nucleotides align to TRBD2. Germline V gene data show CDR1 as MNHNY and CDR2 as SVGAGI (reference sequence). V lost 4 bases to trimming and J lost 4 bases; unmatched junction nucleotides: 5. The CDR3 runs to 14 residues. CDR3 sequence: CASSSSSGVYEQYV. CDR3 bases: TGTGCCAGCAGTTCGTCTAGCGGGGTTTACGAGCAGTACGTC.

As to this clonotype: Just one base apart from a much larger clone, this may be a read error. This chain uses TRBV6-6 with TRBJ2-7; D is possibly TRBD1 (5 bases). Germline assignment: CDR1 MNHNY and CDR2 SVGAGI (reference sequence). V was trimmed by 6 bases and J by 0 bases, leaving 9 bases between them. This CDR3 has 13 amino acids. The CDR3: CASRGPDSYEQYV. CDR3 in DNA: TGTGCCAGCAGGGGGCCTGACTCCTACGAGCAGTACGTC.

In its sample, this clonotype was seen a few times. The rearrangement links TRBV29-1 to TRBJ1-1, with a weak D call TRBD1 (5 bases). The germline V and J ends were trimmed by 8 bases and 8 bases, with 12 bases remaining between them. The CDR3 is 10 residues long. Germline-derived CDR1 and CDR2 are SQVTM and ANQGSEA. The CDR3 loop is CSPRREEAFF. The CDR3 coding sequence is TGCAGCCCCCGCAGGGAGGAAGCTTTCTTT.

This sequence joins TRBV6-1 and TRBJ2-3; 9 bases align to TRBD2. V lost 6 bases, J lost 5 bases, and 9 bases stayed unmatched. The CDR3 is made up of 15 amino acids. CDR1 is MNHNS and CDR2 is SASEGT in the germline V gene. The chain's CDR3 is CASSFAGGGGDTQYF. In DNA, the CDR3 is TGTGCCAGCAGCTTTGCGGGGGGGGGGGGAGATACGCAGTATTTT.

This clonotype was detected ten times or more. The CDR3 DNA reads as TGCAGTGCTATAGACAGGGAAAAACTGTTTTTT. Translating it yields CSAIDREKLFF. This rearrangement joins TRBV20-1 to TRBJ1-4, with D perhaps matching TRBD1 (6 bases). From germline, CDR1 is DFQATT and CDR2 SNEGSKA (reference sequence). Trimming left V 4 bases short and J 8 bases short, with 8 bases between. This CDR3 has 11 residues.

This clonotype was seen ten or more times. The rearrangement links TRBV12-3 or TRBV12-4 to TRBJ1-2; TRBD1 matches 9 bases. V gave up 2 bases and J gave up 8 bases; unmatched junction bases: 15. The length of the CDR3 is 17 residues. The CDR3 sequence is CASSLTGQGFATEGYTF. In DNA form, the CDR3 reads TGTGCCAGCAGTTTAACCGGACAGGGGTTTGCTACTGAGGGCTACACCTTC.

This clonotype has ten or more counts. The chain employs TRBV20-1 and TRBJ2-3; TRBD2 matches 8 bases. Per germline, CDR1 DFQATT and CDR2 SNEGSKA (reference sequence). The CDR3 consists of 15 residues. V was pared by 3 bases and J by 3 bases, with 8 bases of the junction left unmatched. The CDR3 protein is CSASGGAGGTDTQYF. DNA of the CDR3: TGCAGTGCTAGCGGGGGGGCCGGTGGAACAGATACGCAGTATTTT.